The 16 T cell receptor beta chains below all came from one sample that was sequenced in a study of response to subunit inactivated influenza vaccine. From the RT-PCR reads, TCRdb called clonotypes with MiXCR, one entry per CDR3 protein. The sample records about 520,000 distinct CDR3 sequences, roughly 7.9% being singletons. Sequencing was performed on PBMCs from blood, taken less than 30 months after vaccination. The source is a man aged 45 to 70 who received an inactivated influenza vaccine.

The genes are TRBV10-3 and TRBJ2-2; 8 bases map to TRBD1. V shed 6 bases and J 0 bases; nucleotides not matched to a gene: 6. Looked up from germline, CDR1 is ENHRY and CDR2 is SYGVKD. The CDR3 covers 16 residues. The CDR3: CAIRETDRANTGELFF. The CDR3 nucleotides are TGTGCCATCAGGGAGACGGACAGGGCGAACACCGGGGAGCTGTTTTTT.

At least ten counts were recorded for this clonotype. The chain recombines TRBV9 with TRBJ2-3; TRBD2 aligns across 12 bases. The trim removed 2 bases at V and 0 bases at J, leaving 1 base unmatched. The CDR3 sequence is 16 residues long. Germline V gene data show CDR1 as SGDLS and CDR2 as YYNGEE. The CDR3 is CASSVLAGGSTDTQYF. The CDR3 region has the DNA TGTGCCAGCAGCGTGCTAGCGGGGGGGAGCACAGATACGCAGTATTTT.

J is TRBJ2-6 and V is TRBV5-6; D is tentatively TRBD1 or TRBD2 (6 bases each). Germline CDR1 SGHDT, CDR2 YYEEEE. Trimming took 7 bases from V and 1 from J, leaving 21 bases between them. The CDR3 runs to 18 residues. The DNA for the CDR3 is TGTGCCAGCGGCAAACCTTGGGGGGCCTGGTCTGGGGCCAACGTCCTGACTTTC. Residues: CASGKPWGAWSGANVLTF. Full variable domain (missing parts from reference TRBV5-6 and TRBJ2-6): DAGVTQSPTHLIKTRGQQVTLRCSPKSGHDTVSWYQQALGQGPQFIFQYYEEEERQRGNFPDRFSGHQFPNYSSELNVNALLLGDSALYLCASGKPWGAWSGANVLTFGAGSRLTVL.

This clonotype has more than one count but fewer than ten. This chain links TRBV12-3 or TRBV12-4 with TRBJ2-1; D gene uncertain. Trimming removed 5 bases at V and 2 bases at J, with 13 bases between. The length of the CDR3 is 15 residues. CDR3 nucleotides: TGTGCCAGCAGTCCTTCGAAGGTCCCCTACAATGAGCAGTTCTTC. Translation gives CASSPSKVPYNEQFF.

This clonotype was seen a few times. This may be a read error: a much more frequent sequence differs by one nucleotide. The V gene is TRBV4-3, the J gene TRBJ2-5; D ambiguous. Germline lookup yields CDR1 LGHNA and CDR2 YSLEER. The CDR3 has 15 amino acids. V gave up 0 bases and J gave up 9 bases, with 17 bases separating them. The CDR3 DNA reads TGCGCCAGCAGCCAAGAAAGGACCACCAGTGGGTCCCAGTACTTC. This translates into CASSQERTTSGSQYF.

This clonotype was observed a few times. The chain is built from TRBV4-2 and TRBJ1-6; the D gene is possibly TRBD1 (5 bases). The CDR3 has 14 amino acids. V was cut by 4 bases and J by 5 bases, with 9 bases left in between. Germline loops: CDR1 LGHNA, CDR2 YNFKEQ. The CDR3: CASSPLGDNSPLHF. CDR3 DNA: TGTGCCAGCAGCCCCCTGGGGGATAATTCACCCCTCCACTTT.

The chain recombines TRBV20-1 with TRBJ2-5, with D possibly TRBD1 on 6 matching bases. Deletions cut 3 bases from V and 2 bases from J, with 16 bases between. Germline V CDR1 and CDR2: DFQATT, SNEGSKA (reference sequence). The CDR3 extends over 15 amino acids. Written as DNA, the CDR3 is TGCAGTGCTAGCGGAACAGGGAAACTACAAGAGACCCAGTACTTC. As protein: CSASGTGKLQETQYF.

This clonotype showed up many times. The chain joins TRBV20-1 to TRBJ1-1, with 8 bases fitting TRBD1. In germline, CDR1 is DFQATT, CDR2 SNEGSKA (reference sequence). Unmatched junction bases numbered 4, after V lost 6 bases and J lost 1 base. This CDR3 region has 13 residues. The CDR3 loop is CSARGPQNTEAFF. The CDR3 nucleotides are TGCAGTGCCAGGGGGCCGCAGAACACTGAAGCTTTCTTT.

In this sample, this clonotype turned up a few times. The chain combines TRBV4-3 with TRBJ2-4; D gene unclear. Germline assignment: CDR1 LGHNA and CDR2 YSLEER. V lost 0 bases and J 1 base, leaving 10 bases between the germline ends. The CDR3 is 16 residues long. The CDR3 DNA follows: TGCGCCAGCAGCCAAGAGCCTACTATCGCCAAAAACATTCAGTACTTC. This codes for CASSQEPTIAKNIQYF.

CDR3 protein: CASSTQRVYNSPLHF. CDR3 coding DNA: TGTGCCAGTAGTACCCAGAGGGTCTATAATTCACCCCTCCACTTT. J is TRBJ1-6 and V is TRBV19; no definite D call. The V gene's germline CDR1 is LNHDA and CDR2 SQIVND (reference sequence). Trimming removed 4 bases at V and 3 bases at J, with 10 bases between. The CDR3 is 15 residues long.

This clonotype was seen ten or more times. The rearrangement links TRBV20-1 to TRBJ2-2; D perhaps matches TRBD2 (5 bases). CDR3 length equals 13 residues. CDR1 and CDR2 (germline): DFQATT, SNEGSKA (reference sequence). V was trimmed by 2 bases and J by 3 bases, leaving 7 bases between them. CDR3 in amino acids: CSARPDYTGELFF. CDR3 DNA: TGCAGTGCTAGACCGGACTACACCGGGGAGCTGTTTTTT.

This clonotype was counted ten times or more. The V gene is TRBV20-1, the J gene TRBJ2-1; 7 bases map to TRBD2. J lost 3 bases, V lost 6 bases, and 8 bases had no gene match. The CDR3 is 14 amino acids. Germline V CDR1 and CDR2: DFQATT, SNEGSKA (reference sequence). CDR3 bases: TGCAGTGCGGGTTCAGCGGGACGCTACAATGAGCAGTTCTTC. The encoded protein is CSAGSAGRYNEQFF.

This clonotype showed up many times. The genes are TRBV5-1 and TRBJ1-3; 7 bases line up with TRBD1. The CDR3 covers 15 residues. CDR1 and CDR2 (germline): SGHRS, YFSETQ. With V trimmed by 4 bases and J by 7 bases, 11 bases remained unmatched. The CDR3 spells CASSPVGQAGNTIYF. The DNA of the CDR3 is TGCGCCAGCAGCCCCGTCGGACAGGCCGGGAACACCATATATTTT.

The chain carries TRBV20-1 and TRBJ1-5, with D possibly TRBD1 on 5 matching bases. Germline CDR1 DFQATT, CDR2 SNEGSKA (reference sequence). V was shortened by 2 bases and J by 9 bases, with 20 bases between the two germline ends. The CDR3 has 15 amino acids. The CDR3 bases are TGCAGTGCTAGACCCAGAGCCAGGGCAAGCGGGCCCCAGCATTTT. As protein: CSARPRARASGPQHF.

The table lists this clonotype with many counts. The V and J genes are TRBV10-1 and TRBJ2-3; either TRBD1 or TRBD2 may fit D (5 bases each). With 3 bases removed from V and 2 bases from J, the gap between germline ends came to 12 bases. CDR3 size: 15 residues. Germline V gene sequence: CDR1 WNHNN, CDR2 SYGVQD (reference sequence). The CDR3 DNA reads TGCGCCAGCAGTGAAAGCTGGGGGTTCACAGATACGCAGTATTTT. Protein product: CASSESWGFTDTQYF.

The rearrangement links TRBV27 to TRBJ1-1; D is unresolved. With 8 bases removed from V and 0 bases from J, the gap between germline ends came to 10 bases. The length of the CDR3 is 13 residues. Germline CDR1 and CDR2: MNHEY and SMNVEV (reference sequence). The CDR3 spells CASPAFMNTEAFF. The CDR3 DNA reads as TGTGCCAGCCCAGCATTCATGAACACTGAAGCTTTCTTT.